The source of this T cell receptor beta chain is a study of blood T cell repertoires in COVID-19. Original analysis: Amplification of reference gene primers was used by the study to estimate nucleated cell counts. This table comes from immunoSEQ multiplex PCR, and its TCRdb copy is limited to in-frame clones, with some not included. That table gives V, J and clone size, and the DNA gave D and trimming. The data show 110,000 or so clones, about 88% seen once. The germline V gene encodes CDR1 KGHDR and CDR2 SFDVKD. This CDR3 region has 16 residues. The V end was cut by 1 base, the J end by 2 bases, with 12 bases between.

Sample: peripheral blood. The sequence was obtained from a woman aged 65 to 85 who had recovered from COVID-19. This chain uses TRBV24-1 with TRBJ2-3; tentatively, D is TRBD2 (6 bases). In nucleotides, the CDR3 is TGTGCCACCAGTGATTTCTTATGGGGGGACACAGATACGCAGTATTTT. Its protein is CATSDFLWGDTDTQYF.